This T cell receptor beta chain is from a study of T cell responses to AZD1222 COVID-19 vaccine. Assay used: immunoSEQ multiplex PCR; TCRdb lists only in-frame clones, some missing. This table has 90,000 to 120,000 clones, roughly 87% appearing once. This clone appeared a single time. Germline CDR1 MNHEY, CDR2 SVGEGT. The CDR3 loop spans 15 amino acids. V trimming: 4 bases; J trimming: 4 bases; junction bases outside the gene matches: 9. The material was peripheral blood, obtained 28 days after the second AZD1222 dose. The gene calls are TRBV6-2 or TRBV6-3 and TRBJ1-1, with TRBD1 matching over 7 bases. This TCR was recovered from an adult who received the AZD1222 COVID-19 vaccine. The CDR3 sequence is CASSSRDPGGTEAFF. As DNA, the CDR3 is TGTGCCAGCAGTTCCCGGGACCCAGGGGGCACTGAAGCTTTCTTT.